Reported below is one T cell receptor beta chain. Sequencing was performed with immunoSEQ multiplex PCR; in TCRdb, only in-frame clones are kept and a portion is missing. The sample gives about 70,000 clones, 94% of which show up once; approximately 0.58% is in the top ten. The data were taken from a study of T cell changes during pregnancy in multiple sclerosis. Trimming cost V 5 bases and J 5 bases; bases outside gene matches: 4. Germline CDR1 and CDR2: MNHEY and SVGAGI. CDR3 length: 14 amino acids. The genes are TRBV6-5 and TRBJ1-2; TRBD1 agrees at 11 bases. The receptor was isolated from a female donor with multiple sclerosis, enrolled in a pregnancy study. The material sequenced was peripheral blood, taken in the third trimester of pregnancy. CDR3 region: CASSRTGGPYGYTF. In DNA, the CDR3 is TGTGCCAGCAGTCGGACAGGGGGCCCGTATGGCTACACCTTC.